This TCR beta chain was found in a study of T cell changes during pregnancy in multiple sclerosis. Assay used: immunoSEQ multiplex PCR; TCRdb lists only in-frame clones, some missing. The sample has 40,000 to 55,000 clones, approximately 92% seen once; the top ten hold under 0.95%. Trimming removed 5 bases from V and 8 bases from J, with 12 bases in between. CDR3 length: 13 amino acids. Germline CDR1 ENHRY, CDR2 SYGVKD. This rearrangement joins TRBV10-3 to TRBJ2-2; tentative D call: TRBD1 (7 bases). The sample in question was CD4+ T cells from peripheral blood mononuclear cells, obtained in the third trimester of pregnancy. This receptor was identified in a female donor with multiple sclerosis, enrolled in a pregnancy study. The CDR3, as DNA: TGTGCCATCAGTATGACAGGGAGGGGGGAGCTGTTTTTT. This gives the protein CAISMTGRGELFF.